This TCR beta chain was documented in a study of blood T cells in healthy people across ages. For this clonotype: As yet, its antigen is unknown. One junction end disagrees with the germline gene, perhaps due to a read error.

This CDR3 is 13 amino acids long. Germline V gene data show CDR1 as KGHSY and CDR2 as FQNENV. A sample-barcoded 5' primer and a J-beta primer mix were used in a second PCR of about 7 to 12 cycles. With 12 random nucleotides, a template-switch adaptor tagged each individual cDNA molecule. CDR3-containing paired-end reads numbered at least 2.5 million in each sample. TCRdb independently ran MiXCR on the 5' RACE reads; one entry per CDR3 protein. The table has some 900,000 distinct CDR3 sequences, about 48% seen once; the top ten hold roughly 13%. General study results and limits: A greater number of naive CD4+ cells and higher diversity distinguished long-lived donors from aged donors. Age advanced and TCR beta diversity per million T cells fell, roughly linearly.

The clonotype comes from a man aged 25 to 40 in good health. Sequencing was carried out using blood. V is TRBV16 and J is TRBJ1-4; a weak D match, TRBD1 (5 bases). The CDR3 coding sequence is TGTGCCCGCAGCCAATCAGGGAGTGAAAAACTGTTTTTT. The encoded protein is CARSQSGSEKLFF.